The rows below give T cell receptor beta chains drawn from one sample of a study of blood T cell repertoires in COVID-19. Sequencing used immunoSEQ multiplex PCR; TCRdb keeps in-frame clones, though not all of them. This table has around 100,000 clones, 91% appearing once. Source material: peripheral blood. These receptors all come from a man between 18 and 35 years old with acute or convalescent COVID-19. Each CDR3 is given with its conserved first and last residue. D genes are given only for firm matches. Clone size appears in some rows only: once, few, many, or a class for an expanded clone.

>-|TRBJ2-7|TRBD1|TRBV29-1
CSVYRDREGVQYF
TGCAGCGTTTATAGGGACAGGGAAGGCGTGCAGTACTTC
>-|TRBJ1-2|TRBD1|TRBV2
CASSADRGGTF
TGTGCCAGCTCGGCCGACAGGGGTGGCACCTTC
>-|TRBJ2-1|TRBD1|TRBV29-1
CSVLDRGVANEQFF
TGCAGCGTTCTCGACAGGGGGGTAGCTAATGAGCAGTTCTTC
>once|TRBJ2-5|TRBD2|TRBV24-1
CATSAFEREDQETQYF
TGTGCCACCAGTGCTTTCGAGCGGGAGGATCAAGAGACCCAGTACTTC
>-|TRBJ1-2|TRBD1|TRBV7-8
CASSPRQGPRNYGYTF
TGTGCCAGCAGCCCCAGACAGGGGCCGAGAAACTATGGCTACACCTTC
>-|TRBJ2-1|TRBD1|TRBV6-6
CASSYSGSRGYNEQFF
TGTGCCAGCAGTTACTCGGGTTCCAGGGGGTACAATGAGCAGTTCTTC
>-|TRBJ1-5|-|TRBV19
CASSIFTGGDHNQPQHF
TGTGCCAGTAGTATATTTACGGGAGGGGATCATAATCAGCCCCAGCATTTT
>-|TRBJ1-1|-|TRBV20-1
CSASGHLEAFF
TGCAGTGCTAGTGGGCACCTTGAAGCTTTCTTT
>-|TRBJ2-2|-|TRBV27
CASSPSRGTGELFF
TGTGCCAGCAGTCCGAGTCGGGGCACCGGGGAGCTGTTTTTT
>-|TRBJ2-2|-|TRBV6-5
CASIVARPDGELFF
TGTGCCAGCATTGTTGCTAGACCGGACGGGGAGCTGTTTTTT
>-|TRBJ1-3|-|TRBV19
CASSTTVNGNTIYF
TGTGCCAGTAGTACGACAGTAAATGGAAACACCATATATTTT
>-|TRBJ2-3|TRBD2|TRBV11-2
CASSPSQGLAGGDTQYF
TGTGCCAGCAGCCCCAGCCAGGGACTAGCGGGGGGTGATACGCAGTATTTT
>-|TRBJ1-4|-|TRBV12-3/TRBV12-4
CASSFQGNEKLFF
TGTGCCAGCAGTTTCCAGGGGAATGAAAAACTGTTTTTT
>-|TRBJ2-7|TRBD2|TRBV7-6
CASSPSAGGNVHEQYF
TGTGCCAGCAGCCCCTCAGCGGGGGGCAACGTCCACGAGCAGTACTTC
>-|TRBJ1-3|TRBD1|TRBV2
CASRDRATSGNTIYF
TGTGCCAGCAGGGACAGGGCCACCTCTGGAAACACCATATATTTT
>-|TRBJ2-7|TRBD1|TRBV3-1/TRBV3-2
CASSQDRGSYEQYF
TGTGCCAGCAGCCAGGACAGGGGGTCCTACGAGCAGTACTTC
>-|TRBJ1-5|-|TRBV29-1
CSVGSGDGNQPQHF
TGCAGCGTTGGATCCGGGGATGGCAATCAGCCCCAGCATTTT